The entry that follows covers one T cell receptor (beta chain) sequence. Using immunoSEQ multiplex PCR, the repertoire was profiled, and TCRdb retains in-frame clones only, with some absent. Among around 60,000 clones listed, 90% to 95% were seen once. The data belong to a study of technical replicates of blood from several donors. Germline trimming cut 4 bases from V and 6 bases from J; bases unmatched to any gene: 8. Looked up from germline, CDR1 is MNHEY and CDR2 is SVGAGI. The CDR3 extends over 15 amino acids. The chain uses TRBV6-5 and TRBJ1-5, with 8 positions matching TRBD1. This TCR was recovered from a human donor in good health. Some clones in this sample may be carry-over from other donors' samples. The sequencing sample was made of PBMCs. The CDR3 region is CASSSGQGYGQPQHF. CDR3 sequence (DNA): TGTGCCAGCAGTTCTGGACAGGGTTACGGTCAGCCCCAGCATTTT.